This is a list of T cell receptor beta chains from one sample in a study of molecular identifiers for immune sequencing clone quantification. From the PCR reads, TCRdb called clonotypes with MiXCR, one entry per CDR3 protein. The table shows approximately 500,000 distinct CDR3 sequences, with about 25% occurring only once. The sequenced sample was naive CD8+ T cells from blood, with Jurkat cell RNA spiked in. The source is a human donor in good health. Some libraries in this study had Jurkat cell RNA spiked in. Both conserved end residues are part of each CDR3. The D gene is left open where the match is weak. Clone sizes are given selectively: once, few, many, or a class where the clone is expanded.

TRBV6-2/TRBV6-3	TRBJ2-7	NA	NA	CASRQGRISSYEQYF	TGTGCCAGCAGGCAGGGGAGGATTAGCTCCTACGAGCAGTACTTC
TRBV4-3	TRBJ2-3	many	TRBD2	CASSQDAGGSDTQYF	TGCGCCAGCAGCCAAGACGCGGGAGGTTCGGATACGCAGTATTTT
TRBV27	TRBJ2-7	NA	TRBD2	CASSFDGGIYEQYF	TGTGCCAGCAGTTTTGACGGGGGGATATACGAGCAGTACTTC
TRBV7-2	TRBJ2-2	few	TRBD1	CASSLEGARVNTGELFF	TGTGCCAGCAGCTTAGAGGGGGCCAGAGTGAACACCGGGGAGCTGTTTTTT
TRBV7-9	TRBJ2-3	NA	NA	CASRRTEGFDTQYF	TGTGCCAGCAGGAGGACGGAAGGTTTTGATACGCAGTATTTT
TRBV11-2	TRBJ1-3	NA	NA	CASNLIPDAVGNTIYF	TGTGCCAGCAACTTAATACCCGACGCAGTTGGAAACACCATATATTTT
TRBV19	TRBJ2-2	few	TRBD2	CASSLRGRGAFTGELFF	TGTGCCAGTAGTTTGCGCGGGAGGGGAGCTTTCACCGGGGAGCTGTTTTTT
TRBV6-2/TRBV6-3	TRBJ2-3	few	NA	CASRPTSTDTQYF	TGTGCCAGCAGGCCGACTAGCACAGATACGCAGTATTTT
TRBV29-1	TRBJ2-3	many	TRBD1	CSVDKTGRSTDTQYF	TGCAGCGTTGACAAGACAGGGAGAAGCACAGATACGCAGTATTTT
TRBV12-3/TRBV12-4	TRBJ1-1	many	TRBD1	CASSMTGGLTEAFF	TGTGCCAGCAGTATGACAGGGGGCCTTACTGAAGCTTTCTTT
TRBV30	TRBJ2-1	few	NA	CAWNPGTYYNEQFF	TGTGCCTGGAACCCGGGGACCTACTACAATGAGCAGTTCTTC
TRBV4-1	TRBJ2-1	NA	NA	CARRPEIGREPFF	TGCGCCCGCCGCCCAGAAATTGGGCGTGAGCCGTTCTTC
TRBV29-1	TRBJ2-7	NA	TRBD1	CSVRDRDDEQYF	TGCAGCGTCAGGGACAGGGACGACGAGCAGTACTTC
TRBV12-3/TRBV12-4	TRBJ2-7	many	NA	CASSLAVGGQSASYEQYF	TGTGCCAGCAGTTTAGCCGTCGGGGGCCAAAGCGCGTCCTACGAGCAGTACTTC
TRBV4-1	TRBJ2-7	few	TRBD2	CASSPGLAGVLYEQYF	TGCGCCAGCAGCCCGGGACTAGCGGGAGTATTATACGAGCAGTACTTC
TRBV13	TRBJ2-7	many	NA	CASSLGLSSLGEQYF	TGTGCCAGCAGCTTAGGCCTGAGTTCTCTGGGGGAGCAGTACTTC
TRBV27	TRBJ2-7	few	TRBD2	CAGSPVAGLTYEQYF	TGTGCCGGCAGTCCCGTAGCGGGCCTAACCTACGAGCAGTACTTC
TRBV18	TRBJ1-1	NA	NA	CASSPENTEAFF	TGTGCCAGCTCACCCGAGAACACTGAAGCTTTCTTT
TRBV6-2/TRBV6-3	TRBJ2-5	few	TRBD1	CASSTPGTEETQYF	TGTGCCAGCAGTACTCCCGGGACAGAAGAGACCCAGTACTTC
TRBV7-9	TRBJ2-7	few	TRBD2	CASSSGGGTREQYF	TGTGCCAGCAGTTCCGGGGGGGGGACTAGAGAGCAGTACTTC
TRBV27	TRBJ1-2	NA	NA	CASSLGGRGYGYTF	TGTGCCAGCAGTTTAGGGGGAAGGGGATATGGCTACACCTTC
TRBV6-5	TRBJ1-4	NA	NA	CASSSTFPEEKLFF	TGTGCCAGCAGTTCCACCTTCCCAGAAGAAAAACTGTTTTTT
TRBV5-4	TRBJ2-7	many	TRBD1	CASSRGTDTYEQYF	TGTGCCAGCAGCCGTGGGACAGACACCTACGAGCAGTACTTC
TRBV4-3	TRBJ1-3	NA	NA	CASSQDSGGSGNTIYF	TGCGCCAGCAGCCAGGACAGTGGGGGATCTGGAAACACCATATATTTT
TRBV25-1	TRBJ2-7	many	NA	CASSEVGPLGGSDGQYF	TGTGCCAGCAGTGAAGTTGGACCCCTCGGGGGCAGCGACGGGCAGTACTTC
TRBV5-1	TRBJ2-3	NA	TRBD2	CASGTSGGVTQYF	TGCGCCAGCGGGACTAGCGGGGGTGTTACGCAGTATTTT
TRBV9	TRBJ2-5	NA	NA	CASSVGTSNQETQYF	TGTGCCAGCAGCGTCGGGACGTCCAACCAAGAGACCCAGTACTTC
TRBV5-4	TRBJ1-1	few	NA	CASSQLEDRDIAFF	TGTGCCAGCAGTCAGCTGGAGGATAGGGATATAGCTTTCTTT
TRBV7-2	TRBJ2-1	NA	TRBD1	CASSSRQGWSYNEQFF	TGTGCCAGCAGCTCCCGACAGGGTTGGTCCTACAATGAGCAGTTCTTC
TRBV14	TRBJ2-3	NA	NA	CASSEGRDLPSTDTQYF	TGTGCCAGCAGCGAAGGCCGGGACCTGCCTAGCACAGATACGCAGTATTTT
TRBV18	TRBJ2-1	NA	TRBD1	CASSPWGQGEVGAAYNEQFF	TGTGCCAGCTCACCGTGGGGACAGGGGGAGGTAGGGGCGGCCTACAATGAGCAGTTCTTC
TRBV6-5	TRBJ1-1	NA	NA	CASTRASTEAFF	TGTGCCAGCACTAGGGCGTCCACTGAAGCTTTCTTT
TRBV28	TRBJ1-3	NA	NA	CASSAEGGTPIYF	TGTGCCAGCAGTGCCGAGGGGGGAACCCCCATATATTTT
TRBV12-3/TRBV12-4	TRBJ1-5	NA	NA	CASSDYSNQPQHF	TGTGCCAGCAGCGACTATAGCAATCAGCCCCAGCATTTT
TRBV6-2/TRBV6-3	TRBJ2-3	few	TRBD1	CASSYPTRDRGRTDTQYF	TGTGCCAGCAGTTACCCCACCCGGGACAGGGGTCGCACAGATACGCAGTATTTT
TRBV20-1	TRBJ2-7	few	NA	CSARARYQGYEQYF	TGCAGTGCTAGAGCACGATATCAGGGTTACGAGCAGTACTTC
TRBV6-1	TRBJ2-7	many	NA	CASSEGRSPVYEQYF	TGTGCCAGCAGTGAAGGCCGGTCCCCCGTCTACGAGCAGTACTTC
TRBV4-1	TRBJ1-5	NA	NA	CASSQETPEVRDNQPQQF	TGCGCCAGCAGCCAAGAAACCCCTGAGGTCAGGGATAATCAGCCCCAGCAATTT
TRBV20-1	TRBJ2-6	few	TRBD1	CSVRGQGPEGANVLTF	TGCAGTGTTAGGGGACAGGGGCCGGAAGGGGCCAACGTCCTGACTTTC
TRBV2	TRBJ1-2	NA	NA	CASSVPDANYGYTF	TGTGCCAGCAGTGTCCCGGACGCTAACTATGGCTACACCTTC
TRBV10-3	TRBJ2-7	many	NA	CAISGLSSAYEQYF	TGTGCCATCAGTGGACTGTCCTCTGCCTACGAGCAGTACTTC
TRBV13	TRBJ2-3	NA	TRBD2	CASSTSGATHLDTQYF	TGTGCCAGCAGCACTAGCGGGGCGACCCACTTAGATACGCAGTATTTT